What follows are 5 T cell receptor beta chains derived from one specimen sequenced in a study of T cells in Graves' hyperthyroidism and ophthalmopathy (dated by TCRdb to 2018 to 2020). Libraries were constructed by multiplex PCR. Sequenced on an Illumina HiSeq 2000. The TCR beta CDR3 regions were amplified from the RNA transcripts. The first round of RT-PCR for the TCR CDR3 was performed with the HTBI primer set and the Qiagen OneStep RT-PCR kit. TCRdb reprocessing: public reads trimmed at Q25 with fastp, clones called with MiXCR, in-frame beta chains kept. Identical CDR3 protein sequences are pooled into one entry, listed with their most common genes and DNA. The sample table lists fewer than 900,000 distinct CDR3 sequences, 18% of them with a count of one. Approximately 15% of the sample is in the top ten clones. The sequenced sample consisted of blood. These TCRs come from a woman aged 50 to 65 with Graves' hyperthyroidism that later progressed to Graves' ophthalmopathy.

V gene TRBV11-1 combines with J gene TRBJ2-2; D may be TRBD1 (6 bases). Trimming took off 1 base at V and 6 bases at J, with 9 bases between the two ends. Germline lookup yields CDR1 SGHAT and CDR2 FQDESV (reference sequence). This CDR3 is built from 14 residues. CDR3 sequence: CASSLGGHAGELFF. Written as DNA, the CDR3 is TGTGCCAGCAGCTTAGGGGGGCACGCCGGGGAGCTGTTTTTT.

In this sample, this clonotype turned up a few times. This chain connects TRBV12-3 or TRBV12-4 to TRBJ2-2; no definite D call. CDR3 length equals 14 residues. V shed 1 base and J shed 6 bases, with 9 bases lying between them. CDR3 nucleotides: TGTGCCAGCAGTTTAGACGTGGACCCCGGGGAGCTGTTTTTT. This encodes CASSLDVDPGELFF.

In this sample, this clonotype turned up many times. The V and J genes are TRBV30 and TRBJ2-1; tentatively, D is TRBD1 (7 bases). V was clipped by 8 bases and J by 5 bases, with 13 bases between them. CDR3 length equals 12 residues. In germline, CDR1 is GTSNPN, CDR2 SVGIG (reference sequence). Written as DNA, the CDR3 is TGTGCCCGCGGGACAGTAAACAATGAGCAGTTCTTC. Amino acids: CARGTVNNEQFF.

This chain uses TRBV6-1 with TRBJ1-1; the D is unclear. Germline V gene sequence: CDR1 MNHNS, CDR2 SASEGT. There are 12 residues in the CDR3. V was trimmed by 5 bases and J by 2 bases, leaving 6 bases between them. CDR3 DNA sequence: TGTGCCAGCAGTCTTTTTAACACTGAAGCTTTCTTT. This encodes CASSLFNTEAFF.

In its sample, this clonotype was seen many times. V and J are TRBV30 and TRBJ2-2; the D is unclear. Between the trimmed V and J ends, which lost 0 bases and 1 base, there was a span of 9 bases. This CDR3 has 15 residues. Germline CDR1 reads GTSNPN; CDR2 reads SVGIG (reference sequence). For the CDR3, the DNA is TGTGCCTGGAGTGTACTACAGAAGAACACCGGGGAGCTGTTTTTT. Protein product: CAWSVLQKNTGELFF.